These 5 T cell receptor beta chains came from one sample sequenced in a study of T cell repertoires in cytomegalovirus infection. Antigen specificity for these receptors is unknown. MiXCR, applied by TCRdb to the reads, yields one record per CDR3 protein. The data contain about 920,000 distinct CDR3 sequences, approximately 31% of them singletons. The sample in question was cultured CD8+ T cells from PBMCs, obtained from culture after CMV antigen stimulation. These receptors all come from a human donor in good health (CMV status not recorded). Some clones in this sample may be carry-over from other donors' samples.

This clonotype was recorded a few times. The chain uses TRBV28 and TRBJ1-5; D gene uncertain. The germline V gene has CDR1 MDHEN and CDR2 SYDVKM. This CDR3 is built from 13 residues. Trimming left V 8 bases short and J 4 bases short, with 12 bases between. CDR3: CASGDGGNQPQHF. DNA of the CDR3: TGTGCCAGCGGAGACGGAGGGAATCAGCCCCAGCATTTT.

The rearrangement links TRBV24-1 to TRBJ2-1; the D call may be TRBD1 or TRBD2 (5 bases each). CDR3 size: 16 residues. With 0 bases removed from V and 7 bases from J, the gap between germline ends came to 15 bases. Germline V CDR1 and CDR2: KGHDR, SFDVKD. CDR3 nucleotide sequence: TGTGCCACCAGTGATTTGGGGGACCGGGACGTGAATGAGCAGTTCTTC. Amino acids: CATSDLGDRDVNEQFF.

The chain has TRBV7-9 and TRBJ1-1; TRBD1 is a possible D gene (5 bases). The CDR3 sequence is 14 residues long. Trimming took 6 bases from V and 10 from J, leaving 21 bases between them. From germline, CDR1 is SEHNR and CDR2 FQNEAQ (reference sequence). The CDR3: CASRRDDINRGAFF. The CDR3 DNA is TGTGCCAGCAGACGGGACGATATAAATCGTGGAGCTTTCTTT. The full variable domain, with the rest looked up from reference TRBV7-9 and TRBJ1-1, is DTGVSQNPRHKITKRGQNVTFRCDPISEHNRLYWYRQTLGQGPEFLTYFQNEAQLEKSRLLSDRFSAERPKGSFSTLEIQRTEQGDSAMYLCASRRDDINRGAFFGQGTRLTVV.

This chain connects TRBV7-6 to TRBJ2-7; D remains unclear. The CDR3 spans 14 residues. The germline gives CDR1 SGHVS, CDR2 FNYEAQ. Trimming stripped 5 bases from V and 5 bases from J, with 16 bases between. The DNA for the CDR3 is TGTGCCAGCAGCCGGGCCCGTGGAAACCACGAGCAGTACTTC. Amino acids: CASSRARGNHEQYF.

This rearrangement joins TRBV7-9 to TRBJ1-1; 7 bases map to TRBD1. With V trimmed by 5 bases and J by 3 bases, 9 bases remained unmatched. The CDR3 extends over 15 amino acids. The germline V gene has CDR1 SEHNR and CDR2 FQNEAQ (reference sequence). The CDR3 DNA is TGTGCCAGCAGCGTTACAGGGGCGCGGTACACTGAAGCTTTCTTT. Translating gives CASSVTGARYTEAFF. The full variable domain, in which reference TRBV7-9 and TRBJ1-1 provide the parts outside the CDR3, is DTGVSQNPRHKITKRGQNVTFRCDPISEHNRLYWYRQTLGQGPEFLTYFQNEAQLEKSRLLSDRFSAERPKGSFSTLEIQRTEQGDSAMYLCASSVTGARYTEAFFGQGTRLTVV.